The rows below give T cell receptor beta chains drawn from one sample of a study of type 1 regulatory T cells. TCRdb re-called the reads through MiXCR, storing one row per CDR3 protein. The data contain approximately 14,000 distinct CDR3 sequences, around 15% of them seen just once; the ten biggest clones take up roughly 14%. Antigen specificity for these receptors is unknown. Sequenced input: cultured T cells, either the whole culture or a sorted T cell fraction (not recorded which). The receptors originated from a human donor in good health. Each CDR3 is given with its conserved first and last residue. The order of the fields is D gene, J gene, V gene, clone size, CDR3 DNA, CDR3 protein. The D gene is left open where the match is weak. Expanded clones are given a class, and other clones once, few, many or no size at all.

.,TRBJ1-2,TRBV7-9,medium-sized,TGTGCCAGCAGGGGGGGAGAGGACTATGGCTACACCTTC,CASRGGEDYGYTF
.,TRBJ1-4,TRBV3-2,.,TGTGCCAGCACCCCAGGCGGCACAACTAATGAAAAACTGTTTTTT,CASTPGGTTNEKLFF
.,TRBJ1-5,TRBV10-3,.,TGTGCCATCAGTGACTCTGGCCGAGGCGTCCGACCCCAGCATTTT,CAISDSGRGVRPQHF
TRBD2,TRBJ2-7,TRBV7-2,many,TGTGCCAGCAGCCACGGACTAGCGGGAGTCGAGCAGTACTTC,CASSHGLAGVEQYF
.,TRBJ2-1,TRBV28,many,TGTGCCAGCAGTCTTCCGGACGCGAGCTCCTACAATGAGCAGTTCTTC,CASSLPDASSYNEQFF
.,TRBJ2-7,TRBV7-9,many,TGTGCCAGCAGCTCGCCGGGTGCATCCTACGAGCAGTACTTC,CASSSPGASYEQYF
.,TRBJ2-3,TRBV19,.,TGTGCCAGTAGTGGCTTCGGGACTGACTACACAGATACGCAGTATTTT,CASSGFGTDYTDTQYF
.,TRBJ2-1,TRBV7-2,.,TGTGCCAGCAGCTTAGGCGGGCTAGATAAGTTCTTC,CASSLGGLDKFF
.,TRBJ1-5,TRBV7-9,many,TGTGCCAGCAGCTTACAGGGCAATCAGCCCCAGCATTTT,CASSLQGNQPQHF
TRBD1,TRBJ2-5,TRBV12-3/TRBV12-4,many,TGTGCCAGCAGTTACGGACAGGGGGCGCTTGAGACCCAGTACTTC,CASSYGQGALETQYF
.,TRBJ2-3,TRBV20-1,many,TGCAGTGCTAGGGCACAGGATACGCAGTATTTT,CSARAQDTQYF
.,TRBJ1-6,TRBV15,.,TGTGCCACCAGCAGAGAAGTTAGTGATACCTATAATTCACCCCTCCACTTT,CATSREVSDTYNSPLHF
.,TRBJ2-1,TRBV6-2/TRBV6-3,.,TGTGCCAGCAGTTACGATACGGGGCTATGGAATGAGCAGTTCTTC,CASSYDTGLWNEQFF
TRBD1,TRBJ2-1,TRBV28,few,TGTGCCAGCAGTCGACAGGGCTTCCCCAATGAGCAGTTCTTC,CASSRQGFPNEQFF
TRBD1,TRBJ2-1,TRBV12-3/TRBV12-4,many,TGTGCCAGCATTCCGGGACAGTCCTATCCCACCAATGAGCAGTTCTTC,CASIPGQSYPTNEQFF
.,TRBJ1-2,TRBV5-6,many,TGTGCCAGCAGCCCGGGGGGGGATGGCTACACCTTC,CASSPGGDGYTF
TRBD2,TRBJ2-1,TRBV3-1,many,TGTGCCAGCAGCCCGGCGGGAGCGACCTACAATGAGCAGTTCTTC,CASSPAGATYNEQFF
TRBD1,TRBJ2-7,TRBV15,many,TGTGCCACCAGCAGATTTGGGGGACAGGGGGCATACGAGCAGTACTTC,CATSRFGGQGAYEQYF
.,TRBJ2-3,TRBV7-3,many,TGTGCCAGCAGCTTATCGACAGGCACAGATACGCAGTATTTT,CASSLSTGTDTQYF
.,TRBJ2-5,TRBV10-3,medium-sized,TGTGCCATCAGTGCCGGCGGGACGGGGACCCAGTACTTC,CAISAGGTGTQYF
.,TRBJ2-6,TRBV12-3/TRBV12-4,many,TGTGCCAGCGGAGAGGGCAGCTCTGGGGCCAACGTCCTGACTTTC,CASGEGSSGANVLTF
TRBD2,TRBJ2-1,TRBV24-1,many,TGTGCCACCAGTCCTAGCGGGACCTACAATGAGCAGTTCTTC,CATSPSGTYNEQFF
.,TRBJ2-5,TRBV5-1,medium-sized,TGCGCCAGCAGCTTGCGAGAGACCCAGTACTTC,CASSLRETQYF
.,TRBJ2-1,TRBV20-1,many,TGCAGTGCTAAACCTGGACTCAACAATGAGCAGTTCTTC,CSAKPGLNNEQFF
.,TRBJ2-7,TRBV7-2,many,TGTGCCAGCAGCTTAGACAGACGAGTGCAGTACTTC,CASSLDRRVQYF
TRBD2,TRBJ2-1,TRBV5-1,many,TGCGCCAGCAGCTCCACGGGACTAGCGGGAGAGGGTGAGCAGTTCTTC,CASSSTGLAGEGEQFF
.,TRBJ2-1,TRBV6-5,many,TGTGCCAGCAGTTCGAACGACCTATCGGAGTTCTTC,CASSSNDLSEFF
.,TRBJ2-7,TRBV20-1,few,TGCAGTGCTCTGACGCCCTCAGTTTTCGAGCAGTACTTC,CSALTPSVFEQYF
.,TRBJ2-7,TRBV11-3,few,TGTGCCGTCGTCCGGGACCGATTGGTTTACGAGCAGTACTTC,CAVVRDRLVYEQYF
.,TRBJ2-7,TRBV4-2,once,TGTGCCAGCAGCCAAGTCGCGCCCTCCTACGAGCAGTACTTC,CASSQVAPSYEQYF
TRBD1,TRBJ2-2,TRBV5-1,medium-sized,TGCGCCAGCCAAACACAGGGGCGGAACACCGGGGAGCTGTTTTTT,CASQTQGRNTGELFF
TRBD1,TRBJ2-5,TRBV5-1,few,TGCGCCAGCAGCCCTGGACAGGGCAAGTACCAAGAGACCCAGTACTTC,CASSPGQGKYQETQYF
.,TRBJ1-4,TRBV5-4,many,TGTGCCAGCAGCTTGGACCAGACTAATGAAAAACTGTTTTTT,CASSLDQTNEKLFF
.,TRBJ2-5,TRBV7-9,many,TGTGCCAGCAGGTCGGTGGTTCAAGAGACCCAGTACTTC,CASRSVVQETQYF
TRBD1,TRBJ2-3,TRBV29-1,few,TGCAGCGCCCGGACAGGGTCAGATACGCAGTATTTT,CSARTGSDTQYF